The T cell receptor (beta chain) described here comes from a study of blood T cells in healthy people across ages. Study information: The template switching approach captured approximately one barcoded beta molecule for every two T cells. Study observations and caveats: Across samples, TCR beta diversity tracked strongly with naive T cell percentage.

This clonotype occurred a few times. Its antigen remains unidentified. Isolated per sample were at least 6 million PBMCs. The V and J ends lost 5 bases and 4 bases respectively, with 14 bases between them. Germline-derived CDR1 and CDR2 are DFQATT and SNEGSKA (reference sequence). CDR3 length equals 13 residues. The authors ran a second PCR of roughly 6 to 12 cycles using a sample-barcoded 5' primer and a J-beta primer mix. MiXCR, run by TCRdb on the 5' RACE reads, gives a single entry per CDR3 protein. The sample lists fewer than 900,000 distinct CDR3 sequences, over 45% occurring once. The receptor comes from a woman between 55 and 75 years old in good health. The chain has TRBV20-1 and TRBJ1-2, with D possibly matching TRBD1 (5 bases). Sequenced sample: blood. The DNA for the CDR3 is TGCAGTGCTTACGCTGGGACGGTCTATGGCTACACCTTC. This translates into CSAYAGTVYGYTF.